This T cell receptor (beta chain) was found in a study of shared clonotypes between healthy human individuals. Donors were healthy HIV-negative adults without recently reported acute infections or vaccinations. Findings of the study overall: Sampling covered blood only; tissue repertoires likely differ. The study found lower generation probabilities in non-shared clonotypes than in those shared by all four donors.

The V gene's germline CDR1 is SGHTA and CDR2 FQGNSA. The ends lost 6 bases at V and 6 bases at J; junction bases unmatched: 4. CDR3 length equals 12 residues. Remarks on this clone: Its antigen is still unknown.

Clones were read by immunoSEQ multiplex PCR, and TCRdb kept only the in-frame ones, dropping some. The repertoire has about 1 million clones, about 75% of them found once; the top ten carry about 1.5%. This clonotype was obtained from a young man in good health. The chain couples TRBV7-2 to TRBJ1-2; 7 positions match TRBD1. Sequencing input: memory CD4+ T cells sorted from blood. Subset here: CD45RA-negative fraction. The CDR3, as DNA: TGTGCCAGCAGACGTACAGGGGATGGCTACACCTTC. Its translation: CASRRTGDGYTF.